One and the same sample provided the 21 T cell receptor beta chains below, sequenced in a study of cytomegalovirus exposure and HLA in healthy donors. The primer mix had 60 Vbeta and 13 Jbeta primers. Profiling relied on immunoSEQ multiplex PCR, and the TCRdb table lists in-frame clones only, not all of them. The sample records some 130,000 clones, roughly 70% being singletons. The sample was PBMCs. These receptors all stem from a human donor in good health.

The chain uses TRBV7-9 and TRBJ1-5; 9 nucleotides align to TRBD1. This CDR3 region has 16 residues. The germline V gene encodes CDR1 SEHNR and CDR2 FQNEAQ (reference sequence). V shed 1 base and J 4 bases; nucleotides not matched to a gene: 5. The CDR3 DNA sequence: TGTGCCAGCAGCTTAGGAGACAGGGGGGAAAATCAGCCCCAGCATTTT. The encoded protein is CASSLGDRGENQPQHF.

The CDR3 here is CARDHEQGELSNQPQHF. Written as DNA, the CDR3 is TGCGCCAGGGACCACGAACAGGGGGAGTTGAGCAATCAGCCCCAGCATTTT. This chain links TRBV10-1 with TRBJ1-5; 8 bases map to TRBD1. The CDR3 has 17 amino acids. V dropped 9 bases and J dropped 1; count of bases not matched to a gene: 14. CDR1 and CDR2 from the germline V gene are WNHNN and SYGVQD (reference sequence).

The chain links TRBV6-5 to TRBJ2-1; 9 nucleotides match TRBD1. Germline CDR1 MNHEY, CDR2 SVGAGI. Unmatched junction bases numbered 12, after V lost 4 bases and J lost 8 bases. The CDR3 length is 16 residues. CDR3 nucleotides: TGTGCCAGCAGTTCAAGACACGGGACAGGGCGGTATGAGCAGTTCTTC. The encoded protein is CASSSRHGTGRYEQFF.

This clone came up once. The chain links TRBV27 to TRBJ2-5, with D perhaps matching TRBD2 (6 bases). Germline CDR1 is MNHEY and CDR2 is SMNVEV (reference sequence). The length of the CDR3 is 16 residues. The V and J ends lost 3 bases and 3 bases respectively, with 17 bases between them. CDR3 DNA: TGTGCCAGCAGTTTCAGAAACCGGGACTCAAAAGAGACCCAGTACTTC. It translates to CASSFRNRDSKETQYF.

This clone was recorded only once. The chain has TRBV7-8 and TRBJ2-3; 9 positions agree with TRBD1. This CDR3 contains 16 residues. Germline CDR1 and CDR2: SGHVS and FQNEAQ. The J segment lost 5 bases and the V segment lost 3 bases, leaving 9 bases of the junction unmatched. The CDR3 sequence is CASSFRQGVGKDTQYF. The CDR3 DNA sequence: TGTGCCAGCAGCTTCCGACAGGGGGTCGGGAAAGATACGCAGTATTTT.

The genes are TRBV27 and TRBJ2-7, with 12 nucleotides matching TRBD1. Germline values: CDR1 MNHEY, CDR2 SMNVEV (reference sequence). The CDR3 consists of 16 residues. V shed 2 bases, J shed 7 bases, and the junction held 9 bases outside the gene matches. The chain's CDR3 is CASSLEGGTGGGEQYF. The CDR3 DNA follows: TGTGCCAGCAGTTTAGAAGGAGGGACAGGGGGCGGAGAGCAGTACTTC.

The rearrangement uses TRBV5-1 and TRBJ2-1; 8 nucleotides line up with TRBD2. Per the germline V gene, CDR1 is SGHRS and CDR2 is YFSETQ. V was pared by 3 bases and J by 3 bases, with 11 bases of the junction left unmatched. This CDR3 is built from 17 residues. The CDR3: CASSWGAGTSLYNEQFF. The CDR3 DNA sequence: TGCGCCAGCAGCTGGGGGGCCGGGACTAGTCTCTACAATGAGCAGTTCTTC.

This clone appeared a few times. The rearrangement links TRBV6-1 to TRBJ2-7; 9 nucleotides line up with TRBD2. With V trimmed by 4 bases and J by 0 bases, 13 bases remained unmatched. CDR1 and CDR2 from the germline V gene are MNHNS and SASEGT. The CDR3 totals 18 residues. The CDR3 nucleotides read TGTGCCAGCAGTGTCACAGGGCATGGACTAGCGACCTCCTACGAGCAGTACTTC. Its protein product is CASSVTGHGLATSYEQYF.

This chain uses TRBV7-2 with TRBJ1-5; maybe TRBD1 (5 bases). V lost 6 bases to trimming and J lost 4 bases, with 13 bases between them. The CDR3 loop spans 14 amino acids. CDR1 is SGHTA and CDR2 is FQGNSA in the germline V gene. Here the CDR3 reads CASRDVKGNQPQHF. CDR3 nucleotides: TGTGCCAGCAGGGATGTCAAGGGGAATCAGCCCCAGCATTTT.

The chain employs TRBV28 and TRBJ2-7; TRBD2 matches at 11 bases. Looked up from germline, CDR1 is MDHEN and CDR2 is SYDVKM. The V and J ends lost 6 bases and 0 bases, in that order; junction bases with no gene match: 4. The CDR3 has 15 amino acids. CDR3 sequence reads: CASSTSGSISYEQYF. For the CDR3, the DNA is TGTGCCAGCAGCACTAGCGGGAGTATCTCCTACGAGCAGTACTTC.

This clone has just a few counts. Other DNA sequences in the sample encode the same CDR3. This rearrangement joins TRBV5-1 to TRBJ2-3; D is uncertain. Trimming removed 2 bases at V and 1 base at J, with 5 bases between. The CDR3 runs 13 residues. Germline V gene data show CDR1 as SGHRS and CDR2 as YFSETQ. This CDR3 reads CASSFSGTDTQYF. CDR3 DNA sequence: TGCGCCAGCAGCTTCTCGGGCACAGATACGCAGTATTTT.

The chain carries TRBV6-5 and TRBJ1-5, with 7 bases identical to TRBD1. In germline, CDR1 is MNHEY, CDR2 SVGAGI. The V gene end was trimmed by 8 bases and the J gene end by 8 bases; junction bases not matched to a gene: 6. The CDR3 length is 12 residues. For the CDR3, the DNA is TGTGCCAGCGGGACCAGGGGGAAGCCCCAGCATTTT. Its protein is CASGTRGKPQHF.

CDR3 protein: CASSRPGGNSPLHF. In DNA form, the CDR3 reads TGTGCCAGCAGCCGCCCGGGTGGCAATTCACCCCTCCACTTT. The V and J genes are TRBV5-4 and TRBJ1-6, with D unresolved. V lost 4 bases and J lost 7, with 12 bases in between. CDR3 size: 14 residues. The germline V gene encodes CDR1 SGHNT and CDR2 YYREEE (reference sequence). Filled out from reference TRBV5-4 and TRBJ1-6, the complete variable domain reads ETGVTQSPTHLIKTRGQQVTLRCSSQSGHNTVSWYQQALGQGPQFIFQYYREEENGRGNFPPRFSGLQFPNYSSELNVNALELDDSALYLCASSRPGGNSPLHFGNGTRLTVT.

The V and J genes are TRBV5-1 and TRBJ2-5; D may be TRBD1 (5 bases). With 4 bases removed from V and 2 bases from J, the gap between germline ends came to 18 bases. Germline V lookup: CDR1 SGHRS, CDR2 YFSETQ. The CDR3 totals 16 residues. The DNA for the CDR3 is TGCGCCAGCAGCAGTGACAGACGATACCAACAAGAGACCCAGTACTTC. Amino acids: CASSSDRRYQQETQYF.

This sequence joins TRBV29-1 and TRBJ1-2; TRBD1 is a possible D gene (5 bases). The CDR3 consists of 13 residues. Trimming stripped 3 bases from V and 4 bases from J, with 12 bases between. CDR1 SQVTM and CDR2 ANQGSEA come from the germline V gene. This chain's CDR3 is CSVERQGGYGYTF. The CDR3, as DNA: TGCAGCGTTGAGAGGCAGGGAGGCTATGGCTACACCTTC.

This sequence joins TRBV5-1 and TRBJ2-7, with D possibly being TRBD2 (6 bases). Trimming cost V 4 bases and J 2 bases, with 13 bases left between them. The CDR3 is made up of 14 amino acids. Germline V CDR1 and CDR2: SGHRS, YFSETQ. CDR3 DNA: TGCGCCAGCAGCCCCGGGACTTCCCCCTACGAGCAGTACTTC. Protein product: CASSPGTSPYEQYF.

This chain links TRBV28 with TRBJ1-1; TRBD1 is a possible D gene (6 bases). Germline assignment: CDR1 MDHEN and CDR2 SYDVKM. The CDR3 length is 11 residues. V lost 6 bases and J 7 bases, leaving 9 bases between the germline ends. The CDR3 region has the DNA TGTGCCAGCAGAAGGGGGGGTGAAGCTTTCTTT. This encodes CASRRGGEAFF.

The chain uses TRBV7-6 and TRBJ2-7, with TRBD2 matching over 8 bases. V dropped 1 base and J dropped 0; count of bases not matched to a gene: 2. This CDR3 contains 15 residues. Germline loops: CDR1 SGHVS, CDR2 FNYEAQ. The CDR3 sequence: CASSLGGTSSYEQYF. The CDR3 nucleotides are TGTGCCAGCAGCTTAGGCGGGACTAGCTCCTACGAGCAGTACTTC. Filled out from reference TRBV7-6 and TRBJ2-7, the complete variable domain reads GAGVSQSPRYKVTKRGQDVALRCDPISGHVSLYWYRQALGQGPEFLTYFNYEAQQDKSGLPNDRFSAERPEGSISTLTIQRTEQRDSAMYRCASSLGGTSSYEQYFGPGTRLTVT.

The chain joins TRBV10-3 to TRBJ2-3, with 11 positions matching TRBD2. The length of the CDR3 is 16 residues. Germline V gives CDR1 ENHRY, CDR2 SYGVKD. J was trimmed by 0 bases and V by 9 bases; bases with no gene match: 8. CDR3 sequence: CAIGLAGTTSTDTQYF. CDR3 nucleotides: TGTGCCATTGGACTAGCGGGTACTACTAGCACAGATACGCAGTATTTT.

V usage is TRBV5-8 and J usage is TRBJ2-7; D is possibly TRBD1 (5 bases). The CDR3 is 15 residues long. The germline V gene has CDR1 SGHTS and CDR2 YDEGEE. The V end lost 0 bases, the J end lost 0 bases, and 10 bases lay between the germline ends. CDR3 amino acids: CASSLGRANSYEQYF. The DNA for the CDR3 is TGTGCCAGCAGCTTGGGCAGGGCGAACTCCTACGAGCAGTACTTC.

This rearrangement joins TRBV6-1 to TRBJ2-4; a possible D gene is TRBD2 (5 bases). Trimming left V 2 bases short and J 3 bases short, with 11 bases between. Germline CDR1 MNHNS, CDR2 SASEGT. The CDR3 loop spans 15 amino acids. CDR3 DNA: TGTGCCAGCAGTGAACTCGGACTCTACAAAAACATTCAGTACTTC. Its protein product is CASSELGLYKNIQYF.